This T cell receptor beta chain was found in a study of beta chain features in type 1 diabetes. Sequencing targeted expressed TCRB transcripts, as all isolated RNA had been reverse transcribed. A few million reads, on average, came from each naive, central memory and regulatory T cell sample. Here immunoSEQ multiplex PCR was the method, and the copy in TCRdb shows in-frame clones only, minus some. The sample has around 160,000 clones; about 44% are singletons. Unmatched junction bases numbered 2, after V lost 0 bases and J lost 4 bases. The germline V gene encodes CDR1 LGHNA and CDR2 YNFKEQ. CDR3 size: 15 residues. This clone occurred a few times. Its antigen remains unknown. Findings and caveats of the study: Type 1 diabetes patients showed fewer insertions and more deletions at VDJ junctions. For cells with high TCR expression, cDNA sequencing could yield over-representation.

The receptor was isolated from a man in his late teens or twenties in good health. This chain connects TRBV4-2 to TRBJ2-7; 11 nucleotides align to TRBD2. Input material: Tregs from blood. For the CDR3, the DNA is TGTGCCAGCAGCCAAGATAGCGGGAGGGCGTACGAGCAGTACTTC. Encoded protein: CASSQDSGRAYEQYF.